This T cell receptor (beta chain) was identified in a study of neurological immune-mediated disorders (dated by TCRdb to between 2018 and 2021). For context, the study as a whole: The study compared peripheral blood TCR-beta repertoires of HTLV-I-associated myelopathy (HAM/TSP) patients, multiple sclerosis patients and healthy controls using UMI-based sequencing. The 85 to 110 TCR-beta libraries included longitudinal samples, technical triplicates and paired sorted CD4+ and CD8+ T-cell subsets alongside PBMC samples. Of the 68 subjects in the cohort, some 14 were HAM/TSP patients, about 34 were multiple sclerosis patients, and some 20 were healthy controls. The paper's findings and limits, for the study overall: No identical CDR3 amino acid sequences were found to be shared among expanded clones across subjects, suggesting that TCR-beta repertoires were private in all groups. TCR clonal expansion was greatest in HAM/TSP patients and smallest in MS patients, who ranked below even healthy controls.

The healthy controls were volunteers from a blood bank in Maryland, USA. Libraries from unsorted PBMCs were made from 2 million PBMCs kept in RNAlater at -80 degrees C until RNA extraction. PBMCs were separated from peripheral blood using Ficoll-Hypaque density gradient centrifugation and then cryopreserved in liquid nitrogen. To synthesize cDNA, template-switch 5'RACE was performed with a primer carrying a 10-nucleotide random unique molecular identifier so that each TCR transcript was tagged. Over 180 million TCR-beta sequences, covering 15-18 subjects, were produced in each sequencing run. The RNeasy kit was used for extraction of total RNA. The KAPA Real-time Library Amplification kit was used to amplify TCR-beta VDJ regions with primers for the TCR constant region and the 5'RACE anchor. A first PCR added sample indexes and Illumina adaptors, and a second PCR then raised library yield. After Ampure bead purification, the roughly 650 bp TCR product was size-selected on a 2% E-gel SizeSelection system. Before pooling, library quality was assessed on a Bioanalyzer, concentration was determined with Qubit, and library quantification was performed with the Kapa Library Quantification kit. Libraries were sequenced paired-end 2 x 150 bp on an Illumina HiSeq 2500. To increase sequence diversity, about 25-31% phiX was spiked into each library pool. The original methods were these. Quality-filtered reads were processed with the UMI-based MiGEC pipeline, which removed over 85% of raw TCR sequences during error correction. VDJ genes were aligned to IMGT germline references, and clonotypes were defined by unique CDR3 amino acid sequence plus V-J genes. VDJtools evaluated clonal expansion, Shannon diversity and CDR3 relatedness (CalcPairwiseDistances, ClusterSamples); CLCbio workbench built phylogenetic trees. Expanded clones were defined as having at least 8 unique UMIs, based on coefficient-of-variation modelling across technical triplicates. Starting from the raw public reads, TCRdb applied fastp trimming at Q25, assembled clones with MiXCR and retained in-frame beta chains. All rows with the same CDR3 protein become a single entry with the most common DNA and genes. These V and J calls originate from TCRdb's pipeline instead of the authors' own analysis. Within this sample are around 83,000 distinct CDR3 sequences, with over 12% of them counted one time only. The biggest ten clones account for more than 6% of the sample.

The junction shows trimming of 1 base on V and 7 bases on J, plus 12 bases between the germline ends. The germline V gene gives CDR1 as SGHRS and CDR2 as YFSETQ. The CDR3, from cysteine to phenylalanine, totals 15 residues. This entry keeps only the CDR3 DNA: 45 bases, framed from base 1. This clonotype was picked up many times. It has no known antigen specificity. No qualities accompany the bases; no much larger clone lies one base away. The sequence came from a woman aged 45-60 years in good health. Material for sequencing was PBMCs. The rearranged chain carries TRBV5-1 and TRBJ1-6, with no confidently assigned D gene. The CDR3 reads as follows: CASSLRTLENSPLHF. The DNA is as follows: TGCGCCAGCAGCTTGAGAACCCTGGAGAATTCACCCCTCCACTTT. This CDR3, with the reference TRBV5-1 and TRBJ1-6 proteins standing in past its ends, gives the full variable domain KAGVTQTPRYLIKTRGQQVTLSCSPISGHRSVSWYQQTPGQGLQFLFEYFSETQRNKGNFPGRFSGRQFSNSRSEMNVSTLELGDSALYLCASSLRTLENSPLHFGNGTRLTVT.